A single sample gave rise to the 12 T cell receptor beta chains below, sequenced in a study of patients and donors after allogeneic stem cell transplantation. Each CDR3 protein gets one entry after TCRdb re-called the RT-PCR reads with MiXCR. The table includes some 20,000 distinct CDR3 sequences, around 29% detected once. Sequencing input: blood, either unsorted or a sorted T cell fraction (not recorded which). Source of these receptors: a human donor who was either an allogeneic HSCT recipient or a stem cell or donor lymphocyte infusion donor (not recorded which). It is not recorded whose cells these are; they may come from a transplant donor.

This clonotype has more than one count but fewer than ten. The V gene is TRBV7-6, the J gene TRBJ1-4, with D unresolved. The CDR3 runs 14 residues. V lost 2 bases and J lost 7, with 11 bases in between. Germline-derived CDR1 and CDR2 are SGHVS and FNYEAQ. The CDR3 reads CASSLSLGGEKLFF. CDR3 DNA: TGTGCCAGCAGCTTAAGCCTTGGAGGTGAAAAACTGTTTTTT.

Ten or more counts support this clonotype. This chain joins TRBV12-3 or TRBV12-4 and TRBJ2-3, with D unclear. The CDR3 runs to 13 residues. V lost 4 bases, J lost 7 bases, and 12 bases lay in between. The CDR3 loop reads CASSSAPGNTQYF. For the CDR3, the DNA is TGTGCCAGCAGTTCTGCCCCTGGGAATACGCAGTATTTT.

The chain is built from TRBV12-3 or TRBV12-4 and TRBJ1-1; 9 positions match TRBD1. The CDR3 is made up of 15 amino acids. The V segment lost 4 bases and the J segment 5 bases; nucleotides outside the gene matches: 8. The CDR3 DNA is TGTGCCAGCAGTTGGGACAGGGAGGGAGGAACTGAAGCTTTCTTT. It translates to CASSWDREGGTEAFF.

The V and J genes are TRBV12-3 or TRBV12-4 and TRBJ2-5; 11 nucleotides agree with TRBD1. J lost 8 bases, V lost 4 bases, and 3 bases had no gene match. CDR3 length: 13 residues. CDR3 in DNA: TGTGCCAGCAGTTCGGGACAGGGGGGTACCCAGTACTTC. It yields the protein CASSSGQGGTQYF.

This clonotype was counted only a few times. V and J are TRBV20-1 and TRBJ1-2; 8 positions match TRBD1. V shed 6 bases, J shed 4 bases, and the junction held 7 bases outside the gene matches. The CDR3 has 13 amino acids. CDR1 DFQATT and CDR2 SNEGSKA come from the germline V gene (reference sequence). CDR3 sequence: CSARTGLFYGYTF. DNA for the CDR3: TGCAGTGCCAGGACAGGGCTTTTCTATGGCTACACCTTC.

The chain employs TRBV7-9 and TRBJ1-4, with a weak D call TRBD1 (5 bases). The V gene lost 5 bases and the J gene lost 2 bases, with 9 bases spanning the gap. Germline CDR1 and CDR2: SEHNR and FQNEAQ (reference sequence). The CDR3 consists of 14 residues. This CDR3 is CASSTGGTNEKLFF. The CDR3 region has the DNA TGTGCCAGCAGCACAGGAGGGACTAATGAAAAACTGTTTTTT. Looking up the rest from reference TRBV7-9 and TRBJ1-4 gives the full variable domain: DTGVSQNPRHKITKRGQNVTFRCDPISEHNRLYWYRQTLGQGPEFLTYFQNEAQLEKSRLLSDRFSAERPKGSFSTLEIQRTEQGDSAMYLCASSTGGTNEKLFFGSGTQLSVL.

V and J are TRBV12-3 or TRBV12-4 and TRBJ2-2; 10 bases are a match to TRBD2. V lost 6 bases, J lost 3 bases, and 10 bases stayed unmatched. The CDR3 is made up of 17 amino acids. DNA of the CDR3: TGTGCCAGCAGACCAACTAGCGGGGAACCGGACACCGGGGAGCTGTTTTTT. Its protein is CASRPTSGEPDTGELFF.

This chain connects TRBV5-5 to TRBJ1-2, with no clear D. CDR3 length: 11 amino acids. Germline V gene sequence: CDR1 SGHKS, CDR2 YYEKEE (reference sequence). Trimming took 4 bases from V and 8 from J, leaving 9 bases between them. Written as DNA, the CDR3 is TGTGCCAGCAGCAGAGGGAGGGGCTACACCTTC. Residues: CASSRGRGYTF.

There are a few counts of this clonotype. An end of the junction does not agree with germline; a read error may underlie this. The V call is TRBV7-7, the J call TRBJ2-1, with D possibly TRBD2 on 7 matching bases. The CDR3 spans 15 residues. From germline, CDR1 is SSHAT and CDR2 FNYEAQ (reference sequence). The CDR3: CASSPGGASYNEQFF. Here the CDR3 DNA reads TGTGCTAGCAGCCCTGGGGGGGCCTCCTACAATGAGCAGTTCTTC.

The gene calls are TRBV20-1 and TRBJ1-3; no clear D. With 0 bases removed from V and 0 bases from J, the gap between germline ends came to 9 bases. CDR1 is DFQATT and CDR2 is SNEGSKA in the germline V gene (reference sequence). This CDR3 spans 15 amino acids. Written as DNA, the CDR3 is TGCAGTGCTAGAGATCACGAGGCCTCTGGAAACACCATATATTTT. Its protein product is CSARDHEASGNTIYF.

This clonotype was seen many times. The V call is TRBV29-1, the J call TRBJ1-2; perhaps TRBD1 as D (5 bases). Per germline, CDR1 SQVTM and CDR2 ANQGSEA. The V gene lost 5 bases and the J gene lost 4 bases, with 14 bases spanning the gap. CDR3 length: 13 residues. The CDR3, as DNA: TGCAGCGTTAGAGTAGGGGATGGCTATGGCTACACCTTC. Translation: CSVRVGDGYGYTF.

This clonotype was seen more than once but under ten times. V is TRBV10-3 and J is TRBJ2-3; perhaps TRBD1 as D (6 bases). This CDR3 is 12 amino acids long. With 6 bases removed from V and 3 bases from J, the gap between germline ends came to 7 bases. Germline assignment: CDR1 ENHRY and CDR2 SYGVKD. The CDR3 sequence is CAISQGTDTQYF. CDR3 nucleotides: TGTGCCATCAGCCAGGGGACAGATACGCAGTATTTT.